The 29 T cell receptor beta chains reported below all come from one sample, sequenced in a study of cytomegalovirus exposure and HLA in healthy donors (TCRdb year 2017). Library preparation employed the immunoSEQ multiplex PCR assay. For the multiplex PCR, a mixture combining 60 forward primers for TCR Vbeta segments and 13 reverse primers for TCR Jbeta segments was used. Not all clones reach the TCRdb copy of this immuneACCESS table, which keeps in-frame sequences only. Checked studies attribute under half of the gap to unresolved V genes and leave the rest unexplained. This sample holds about 190,000 clones; 78% were observed only once. The top ten clonotypes cover around 14% of the sample. The sequencing input was PBMCs. The source of these receptors is a woman in her twenties or thirties in good health and CMV-seropositive.

This clone has more than one count but fewer than ten. The chain is built from TRBV7-2 and TRBJ2-7, with 7 bases matching TRBD2. Germline CDR1 and CDR2: SGHTA and FQGNSA. The CDR3 extends over 15 amino acids. V shed 5 bases, J shed 2 bases, and the junction held 9 bases outside the gene matches. DNA for the CDR3: TGTGCCAGCAGCCACCCCGGGGACTACACCTACGAGCAGTACTTC. It is translated as CASSHPGDYTYEQYF.

The chain is built from TRBV7-3 and TRBJ2-1; 9 bases map to TRBD2. Germline V gives CDR1 SGHTA, CDR2 FQGTGA. CDR3 length: 18 amino acids. Trimming cost V 1 base and J 5 bases; bases outside gene matches: 12. CDR3 protein: CASSLRGWAAGGHNEQFF. The CDR3 DNA reads as TGTGCCAGCAGCTTAAGAGGGTGGGCAGCGGGAGGCCACAATGAGCAGTTCTTC.

The chain combines TRBV4-1 with TRBJ2-1, with D possibly TRBD2 on 6 matching bases. CDR1 is MGHRA and CDR2 is YSYEKL in the germline V gene. Trimming stripped 3 bases from V and 10 bases from J, with 10 bases between. CDR3 length: 12 amino acids. CDR3 protein: CASSQILAEQFF. The CDR3 DNA follows: TGCGCCAGCAGCCAGATTCTAGCGGAGCAGTTCTTC.

The count of this clone is one. V and J are TRBV25-1 and TRBJ2-1; D remains unclear. With 5 bases removed from V and 9 bases from J, the gap between germline ends came to 14 bases. CDR3 length: 13 amino acids. CDR1 and CDR2 (germline): MGHDK, SYGVNS. The CDR3 protein is CASSPLELSEQFF. The DNA of the CDR3 is TGTGCCAGCAGTCCCCTCGAACTTAGTGAGCAGTTCTTC.

The count of this clone is one. The J gene is TRBJ2-1, the V gene TRBV20-1; a weak D match, TRBD2 (6 bases). The CDR3 is 10 residues long. Germline V gene lookup returns CDR1 DFQATT and CDR2 SNEGSKA (reference sequence). Trimming stripped 5 bases from V and 8 bases from J, with 7 bases between. The CDR3 sequence is CSAWGDEQFF. CDR3 in DNA: TGCAGTGCTTGGGGGGATGAGCAGTTCTTC.

This clone was seen just once. The chain recombines TRBV10-3 with TRBJ2-1, with D maybe TRBD2 (5 bases). Trimming took 4 bases from V and 10 from J, leaving 17 bases between them. The V gene's germline CDR1 is ENHRY and CDR2 SYGVKD. CDR3 length: 14 residues. The CDR3 spells CAISGSLTPSEQFF. The CDR3 DNA follows: TGTGCCATCAGTGGGAGTCTAACCCCTAGCGAGCAGTTCTTC.

The rearrangement joins TRBV7-2 to TRBJ2-3, with D possibly being TRBD2 (7 bases). Per the germline V gene, CDR1 is SGHTA and CDR2 is FQGNSA. This CDR3 comprises 14 residues. V lost 1 base, J lost 4 bases, and 9 bases lay in between. The CDR3 bases are TGTGCCAGCAGCTTAGGGGGGGGGCCAGATACGCAGTATTTT. Translation: CASSLGGGPDTQYF.

This clone came up once. The chain recombines TRBV28 with TRBJ1-2; no clear D gene. In germline, CDR1 is MDHEN, CDR2 SYDVKM. CDR3 length: 12 residues. Trimming removed 6 bases from V and 5 bases from J, with 10 bases in between. Written as DNA, the CDR3 is TGTGCCAGCAGCCCCCCGGAGTATGGCTACACCTTC. Protein product: CASSPPEYGYTF.

The rearrangement links TRBV6-6 to TRBJ1-4, with D unclear. The germline V gene has CDR1 MNHNY and CDR2 SVGAGI (reference sequence). The CDR3 contains 14 residues. V was pared by 7 bases and J by 3 bases, with 12 bases between. The CDR3 loop reads CASNRRNSNEKLFF. CDR3 sequence (DNA): TGTGCCAGCAATAGGAGGAATTCTAATGAAAAACTGTTTTTT.

This rearrangement joins TRBV9 to TRBJ2-1; 7 nucleotides agree with TRBD2. Germline V CDR1 and CDR2: SGDLS, YYNGEE. V was clipped by 3 bases and J by 4 bases; unmatched bases: 10. This CDR3 has 16 residues. In DNA form, the CDR3 reads TGTGCCAGCAGCGCCCGTATAGCGGGCCAATACAATGAGCAGTTCTTC. Its translation: CASSARIAGQYNEQFF.

The chain joins TRBV4-1 to TRBJ2-1, with 12 bases that match TRBD2. V was clipped by 0 bases and J by 3 bases; unmatched bases: 6. The germline V gene has CDR1 MGHRA and CDR2 YSYEKL. The CDR3 covers 18 residues. CDR3 bases: TGCGCCAGCAGCCAAGAACTAGCGGGGGGACTCTACTACAATGAGCAGTTCTTC. Its translation is CASSQELAGGLYYNEQFF.

The table lists this clone with a few counts. The rearrangement joins TRBV9 to TRBJ1-1, with a possible D match to TRBD1 (5 bases). Trimming stripped 4 bases from V and 1 base from J, with 17 bases between. Germline V gives CDR1 SGDLS, CDR2 YYNGEE. CDR3 size: 16 residues. The CDR3: CASSLLLGQKNTEAFF. DNA of the CDR3: TGTGCCAGCAGCCTACTTTTGGGGCAGAAGAACACTGAAGCTTTCTTT.

This chain uses TRBV28 with TRBJ2-2; 7 bases map to TRBD2. Trimming took 7 bases from V and 1 from J; bases not matched to a gene: 15. The CDR3 covers 18 residues. Germline CDR1 is MDHEN and CDR2 is SYDVKM. For the CDR3, the DNA is TGTGCCAGCACCGAAGGTTGGGGTGAGCGGGGGAACACCGGGGAGCTGTTTTTT. Protein sequence: CASTEGWGERGNTGELFF. The entire variable domain, with the rest obtained from reference TRBV28 and TRBJ2-2, is as follows: DVKVTQSSRYLVKRTGEKVFLECVQDMDHENMFWYRQDPGLGLRLIYFSYDVKMKEKGDIPEGYSVSREKKERFSLILESASTNQTSMYLCASTEGWGERGNTGELFFGEGSRLTVL.

The chain employs TRBV6-1 and TRBJ1-2; the match to TRBD1 covers 7 bases. CDR1 and CDR2 from the germline V gene are MNHNS and SASEGT. This CDR3 has 13 amino acids. Trimming at V came to 5 bases and at J to 2 bases, leaving 2 bases not matched to a gene. This CDR3 is CASSLTGNYGYTF. For the CDR3, the DNA is TGTGCCAGCAGTTTGACAGGGAACTATGGCTACACCTTC.

The genes are TRBV5-4 and TRBJ1-2, with a possible D match to TRBD1 (6 bases). V was clipped by 6 bases and J by 0 bases, with 15 bases between them. This CDR3 contains 15 residues. Germline CDR1 reads SGHNT; CDR2 reads YYREEE (reference sequence). CDR3 in DNA: TGTGCCAGCAAGGTGGCAGGGGTAGCTAACTATGGCTACACCTTC. It codes for CASKVAGVANYGYTF.

The DNA of the CDR3 is TGTGCCACCAGCAGAGGAGGTCTCTACGAGCAGTACTTC. Its translation is CATSRGGLYEQYF. The chain combines TRBV15 with TRBJ2-7; no reliable D call. V lost 1 base, J lost 3 bases, and 7 bases lay in between. The CDR3 runs 13 residues. Germline-derived CDR1 and CDR2 are LNHNV and YYDKDF (reference sequence).

This clone was observed a single time. V gene TRBV30 combines with J gene TRBJ1-1; 7 positions agree with TRBD1. This CDR3 has 14 residues. From germline, CDR1 is GTSNPN and CDR2 SVGIG (reference sequence). The junction had 4 bases not matched to a gene; V was cut back by 2 bases and J by 1 base. The CDR3 nucleotides are TGTGCCTGGAGTTCGGGACAGCCGAACACTGAAGCTTTCTTT. This translates into CAWSSGQPNTEAFF.

Only a few counts were recorded for this clone. This may arise from a read error, as a much more abundant clone is one base away. The sample carries other DNA sequences with the same CDR3. CDR3 bases: TGCAGCGTTGGGGGCGTGAACACTGAAGCTTTCTTT. It specifies CSVGGVNTEAFF. The chain combines TRBV29-1 with TRBJ1-1, with a tentative D call TRBD1 (5 bases). V lost 4 bases, J lost 0 bases, and 6 bases lay in between. Germline loops: CDR1 SQVTM, CDR2 ANQGSEA. This CDR3 comprises 12 residues.

This clone was detected only once. This chain uses TRBV7-2 with TRBJ2-5; 7 bases are shared with TRBD2. The CDR3 has 18 residues. Germline CDR1 is SGHTA and CDR2 is FQGNSA. The V and J ends lost 3 bases and 5 bases, in that order; junction bases with no gene match: 18. This chain's CDR3 is CASSLIQTSRRVVETQYF. Written as DNA, the CDR3 is TGTGCCAGCAGCTTGATCCAGACTAGCCGGAGGGTGGTTGAGACCCAGTACTTC.

CDR3 residues: CASSIASGTAYEQYF. CDR3 in DNA: TGTGCCAGTAGTATTGCTAGCGGGACTGCCTACGAGCAGTACTTC. This chain connects TRBV19 to TRBJ2-7, with 9 positions matching TRBD2. V lost 3 bases, J lost 2 bases, and 5 bases stayed unmatched. Per germline, CDR1 LNHDA and CDR2 SQIVND (reference sequence). CDR3 length equals 15 residues.

This rearrangement joins TRBV2 to TRBJ1-5; D gene unclear. CDR1 and CDR2 (germline): SNHLY, FYNNEI. Deletions cut 4 bases from V and 5 bases from J, with 9 bases between. The CDR3 contains 13 residues. DNA of the CDR3: TGTGCCAGCAGTGCCTTGAGGGATCAGCCCCAGCATTTT. Translating it yields CASSALRDQPQHF.

The chain combines TRBV7-9 with TRBJ2-2; 11 bases match TRBD1. J lost 4 bases, V lost 2 bases, and 3 bases had no gene match. Looked up from germline, CDR1 is SEHNR and CDR2 is FQNEAQ (reference sequence). There are 16 residues in the CDR3. The CDR3 sequence: CASSLMGQGVTGELFF. The CDR3 bases are TGTGCCAGCAGCTTAATGGGACAGGGGGTCACCGGGGAGCTGTTTTTT.

DNA of the CDR3: TGTGCCAGCTCACTAACAGCTAGCAATCAGCCCCAGCATTTT. It specifies CASSLTASNQPQHF. The chain links TRBV18 to TRBJ1-5; unclear D gene. V was trimmed by 4 bases and J by 0 bases, leaving 7 bases between them. In germline, CDR1 is KGHSH, CDR2 LQKENI. The CDR3 consists of 14 residues.

This clone was seen more than once but under ten times. V and J are TRBV28 and TRBJ2-1; TRBD1 might be the D (5 bases). V was clipped by 7 bases and J by 3 bases, with 16 bases between them. The germline gives CDR1 MDHEN, CDR2 SYDVKM. The CDR3 length is 15 residues. CDR3 region: CASNPADTDYNEQFF. In nucleotides, the CDR3 is TGTGCCAGCAATCCTGCGGACACGGACTACAATGAGCAGTTCTTC. The full variable domain, in which reference TRBV28 and TRBJ2-1 provide the parts outside the CDR3, is DVKVTQSSRYLVKRTGEKVFLECVQDMDHENMFWYRQDPGLGLRLIYFSYDVKMKEKGDIPEGYSVSREKKERFSLILESASTNQTSMYLCASNPADTDYNEQFFGPGTRLTVL.

This rearrangement joins TRBV28 to TRBJ1-5; D is uncertain. The CDR3 runs to 18 residues. The V and J ends lost 3 bases and 0 bases respectively, with 18 bases between them. Germline CDR1 and CDR2: MDHEN and SYDVKM. CDR3 DNA sequence: TGTGCCAGCAGTTTTTCGGGGATTCTGTTTTATAGCAATCAGCCCCAGCATTTT. This sequence encodes CASSFSGILFYSNQPQHF.

CDR3 residues: CASSLGTSGFEQYF. The CDR3 DNA is TGTGCCAGCAGCTTAGGTACTAGCGGTTTCGAGCAGTACTTC. The chain couples TRBV7-9 to TRBJ2-7; 8 positions agree with TRBD2. Germline-derived CDR1 and CDR2 are SEHNR and FQNEAQ (reference sequence). This CDR3 has 14 amino acids. With 1 base clipped from V and 6 bases from J, the junction kept 5 bases outside the gene matches.

The gene calls are TRBV30 and TRBJ2-7, with 7 bases identical to TRBD1. The junction had 3 bases not matched to a gene; V was cut back by 0 bases and J by 4 bases. The CDR3 consists of 13 residues. Germline V gene lookup returns CDR1 GTSNPN and CDR2 SVGIG (reference sequence). CDR3 sequence reads: CAWSVGGQYEQYF. The CDR3 DNA sequence: TGTGCCTGGAGTGTAGGGGGCCAATACGAGCAGTACTTC.

The V and J genes are TRBV19 and TRBJ1-5; D not certain. Trimming shortened V by 7 bases and J by 0 bases, and 10 bases separated the two germline ends. Germline-derived CDR1 and CDR2 are LNHDA and SQIVND (reference sequence). This CDR3 comprises 14 residues. CDR3 in DNA: TGTGCCAGTAATCCGGTCTATAGCAATCAGCCCCAGCATTTT. Encoded protein: CASNPVYSNQPQHF.

The chain combines TRBV28 with TRBJ1-1, with D maybe TRBD1 (6 bases). The ends were cut back, 5 bases at V and 1 base at J, with 11 bases in the middle. There are 14 residues in the CDR3. Germline loops: CDR1 MDHEN, CDR2 SYDVKM. The CDR3 DNA reads as TGTGCCAGCAGTGAGATAGGGGGGAACACTGAAGCTTTCTTT. Its protein product is CASSEIGGNTEAFF. The entire variable domain, with the rest obtained from reference TRBV28 and TRBJ1-1, is as follows: DVKVTQSSRYLVKRTGEKVFLECVQDMDHENMFWYRQDPGLGLRLIYFSYDVKMKEKGDIPEGYSVSREKKERFSLILESASTNQTSMYLCASSEIGGNTEAFFGQGTRLTVV.